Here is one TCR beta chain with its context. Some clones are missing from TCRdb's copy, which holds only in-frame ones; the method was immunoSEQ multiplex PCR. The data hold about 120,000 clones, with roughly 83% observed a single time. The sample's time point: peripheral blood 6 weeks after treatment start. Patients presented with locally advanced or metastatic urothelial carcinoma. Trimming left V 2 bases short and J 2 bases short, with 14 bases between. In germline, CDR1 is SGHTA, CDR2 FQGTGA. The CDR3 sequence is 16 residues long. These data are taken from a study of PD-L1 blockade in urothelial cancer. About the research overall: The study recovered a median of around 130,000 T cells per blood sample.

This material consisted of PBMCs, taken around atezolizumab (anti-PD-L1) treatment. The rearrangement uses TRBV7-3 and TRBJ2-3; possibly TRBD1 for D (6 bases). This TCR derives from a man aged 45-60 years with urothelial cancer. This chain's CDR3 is CASSLGGRGNTDTQYF. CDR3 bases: TGTGCCAGCAGCTTAGGGGGCAGGGGTAACACAGATACGCAGTATTTT.